A selection of T cell receptor beta chains follows, all from one sample in a study of PD-1 blockade in classical Hodgkin lymphoma. The method was immunoSEQ multiplex PCR; TCRdb's version includes in-frame clones alone and lacks a portion of them. The table includes 13,000 or so clones, about four fifths detected once. The starting material was peripheral blood mononuclear cells (PBMCs), obtained at baseline. These receptors were collected from a human donor with classical Hodgkin lymphoma. The CDR3 runs from the conserved cysteine through the conserved F or W. Each record gives: D gene, J gene, V gene, clone size, CDR3 DNA, CDR3 protein. D genes are given only for firm matches. Size is stated for part of the rows, as once, few or many counts, or as a class when the clone is expanded.

D: TRBD2
J: TRBJ2-2
V: TRBV5-1
size: -
DNA: TGCGCCAGCAGCCGGAATAGCGGGCCACTCACCGGGGAGCTGTTTTTT
CDR3: CASSRNSGPLTGELFF

D: -
J: TRBJ1-1
V: TRBV10-1
size: -
DNA: TGCGCCAGCAGTTCAGACCTTGCCACTGAAGCTTTCTTT
CDR3: CASSSDLATEAFF

D: -
J: TRBJ2-7
V: TRBV7-2
size: -
DNA: TGTGCCAGCGCTGGGAACACCTACGAGCAGTACTTC
CDR3: CASAGNTYEQYF

D: -
J: TRBJ2-1
V: TRBV10-3
size: -
DNA: TGTGCCATCAGTGGAGTATCCTACAATGAGCAGTTCTTC
CDR3: CAISGVSYNEQFF

D: -
J: TRBJ2-4
V: TRBV5-6
size: -
DNA: TGTGCCAGCAGCTTGCGGGAATCCATTCAGTACTTC
CDR3: CASSLRESIQYF

D: -
J: TRBJ2-7
V: TRBV4-1
size: -
DNA: TGCGCCAGCAGCCAAAGGGGCAGCAGCTCCTACGAGCAGTACTTC
CDR3: CASSQRGSSSYEQYF

D: -
J: TRBJ2-5
V: TRBV5-6
size: -
DNA: TGTGCCAGCAGCCTCCAAGAGACCCAGTACTTC
CDR3: CASSLQETQYF

D: -
J: TRBJ1-1
V: TRBV5-6
size: -
DNA: TGTGCCAGCAGCTTTTCAGGGACGGGGAACACTGAAGCTTTCTTT
CDR3: CASSFSGTGNTEAFF

D: -
J: TRBJ2-2
V: TRBV19
size: once
DNA: TGTGCCAGTAGGGCCAGATTGAACACCGGGGAGCTGTTTTTT
CDR3: CASRARLNTGELFF

D: -
J: TRBJ2-3
V: TRBV7-2
size: -
DNA: TGTGCCAGCAGCACCCTTACTAGCACAGATACGCAGTATTTT
CDR3: CASSTLTSTDTQYF

D: -
J: TRBJ2-5
V: TRBV9
size: -
DNA: TGTGCCAGCAGCGCCTACCCGACTAGTTGGGAGACCCAGTACTTC
CDR3: CASSAYPTSWETQYF

D: TRBD1
J: TRBJ1-2
V: TRBV7-6
size: -
DNA: TGTGCCAGCAGCTTATCCTCCGGGACAGGGTCGTATGGCTACACCTTC
CDR3: CASSLSSGTGSYGYTF

D: TRBD1
J: TRBJ2-2
V: TRBV9
size: -
DNA: TGTGCCAGCAGCCCCTTACAACAGGGGGCGGAAACCGGGGAGCTGTTTTTT
CDR3: CASSPLQQGAETGELFF

D: TRBD1
J: TRBJ2-1
V: TRBV27
size: -
DNA: TGTGCCAGCGGACAGGGCTACAATGAGCAGTTCTTC
CDR3: CASGQGYNEQFF

D: TRBD1
J: TRBJ1-6
V: TRBV27
size: -
DNA: TGTGCCAGCAGTTTAACGGGACAGTCTCGTAATTCACCCCTCCACTTT
CDR3: CASSLTGQSRNSPLHF

D: -
J: TRBJ2-2
V: TRBV23-1
size: -
DNA: TGCGCCAGCAGTCAATCGAGGGCCGCGGGCACCGGGGAGCTGTTTTTT
CDR3: CASSQSRAAGTGELFF

D: -
J: TRBJ2-1
V: TRBV6-1
size: -
DNA: TGTGCCAGCAGTGATACTGGCGACCACAATGAGCAGTTCTTC
CDR3: CASSDTGDHNEQFF

D: TRBD1
J: TRBJ2-7
V: TRBV19
size: -
DNA: TGTGCCAGTAGTGAACCAGGAAGGGGGCGCGACTACGAGCAGTACTTC
CDR3: CASSEPGRGRDYEQYF

D: TRBD1
J: TRBJ1-3
V: TRBV28
size: -
DNA: TGTGCCAGCAGCTATAACAGGGGTGGTGGAAACACCATATATTTT
CDR3: CASSYNRGGGNTIYF

D: -
J: TRBJ1-1
V: TRBV7-3
size: few
DNA: TGTGCCAGCAGTTTAAGCCCTGGATCAGCTGAGGAAGCTTTCTTT
CDR3: CASSLSPGSAEEAFF

D: -
J: TRBJ1-2
V: TRBV28
size: -
DNA: TGTGCCAGCAGTTCACCCGACAGATATTATGGCTACACCTTC
CDR3: CASSSPDRYYGYTF

D: -
J: TRBJ1-3
V: TRBV4-3
size: -
DNA: TGCGCCAGCAGCTCTCGACCGAACAACCCCTCTGGAAACACCATATATTTT
CDR3: CASSSRPNNPSGNTIYF

D: -
J: TRBJ1-1
V: TRBV6-6
size: -
DNA: TGTGCCAGCAGTGCGATTCAGGGGAATCGCGCTTTCTTT
CDR3: CASSAIQGNRAFF

D: TRBD2
J: TRBJ2-1
V: TRBV2
size: -
DNA: TGTGCCAGCAGTGAGGGAGGGGCAGTTGAGCAGTTCTTC
CDR3: CASSEGGAVEQFF

D: -
J: TRBJ2-7
V: TRBV5-1
size: -
DNA: TGCGCCAGCAAGCAGGAAAACTACTACGAGCAGTACTTC
CDR3: CASKQENYYEQYF

D: TRBD1
J: TRBJ2-3
V: TRBV14
size: -
DNA: TGTGCCAGCAGCCAAGATCCCACCGGACAGGTTAGCACAGATACGCAGTATTTT
CDR3: CASSQDPTGQVSTDTQYF

D: TRBD1
J: TRBJ1-4
V: TRBV15
size: -
DNA: TGTGCCACCAGCAGAGGGGACAGGGGGAATAATGAAAAACTGTTTTTT
CDR3: CATSRGDRGNNEKLFF

D: -
J: TRBJ1-5
V: TRBV18
size: -
DNA: TGTGCCAGCTCAGGGACTGGCAATCAGCTCCAGCATTTT
CDR3: CASSGTGNQLQHF

D: TRBD1
J: TRBJ2-1
V: TRBV27
size: -
DNA: TGTGCCAGCAGTTTTCACGGACAGGGCAGCTACAATGAGCAGTTCTTC
CDR3: CASSFHGQGSYNEQFF

D: -
J: TRBJ2-3
V: TRBV6-1
size: few
DNA: TGTGCCAGCAGTGAAGCGGGGTACCCGAGCACAGATACGCAGTATTTT
CDR3: CASSEAGYPSTDTQYF

D: -
J: TRBJ2-1
V: TRBV30
size: -
DNA: TGTGCCTGGGCAACAGGAGTAGAGCAGTTCTTC
CDR3: CAWATGVEQFF

D: -
J: TRBJ1-2
V: TRBV27
size: -
DNA: TGTGCCAGCAGTTTTCAGGGACCATATGGCTACACCTTC
CDR3: CASSFQGPYGYTF

D: -
J: TRBJ1-3
V: TRBV28
size: -
DNA: TGTGCCAGCAGGGCGAAAAGCGACAGGGGAAACACCATATATTTT
CDR3: CASRAKSDRGNTIYF

D: -
J: TRBJ1-3
V: TRBV6-1
size: -
DNA: TGTGCCAGCAGCGAAGGACAGAGCAACACCATATATTTT
CDR3: CASSEGQSNTIYF

D: TRBD1
J: TRBJ2-7
V: TRBV4-1
size: few
DNA: TGCGCCAGCAGCCAAGGGGACAGGGGCTCCTACGAGCAGTACTTC
CDR3: CASSQGDRGSYEQYF

D: -
J: TRBJ2-7
V: TRBV4-2
size: -
DNA: TGTGCCAGCAGCTTGAAAGCGCTCCATCACTCCTACGAGCAGTACTTC
CDR3: CASSLKALHHSYEQYF

D: -
J: TRBJ2-3
V: TRBV15
size: -
DNA: TGTGCCACCAGCAATAGGCCGTTACCCACAGATACGCAGTATTTT
CDR3: CATSNRPLPTDTQYF

D: -
J: TRBJ1-4
V: TRBV9
size: few
DNA: TGTGCCAGCAGCGTAGACGGCCTGGGGGAAAAACTGTTTTTT
CDR3: CASSVDGLGEKLFF

D: TRBD1
J: TRBJ1-4
V: TRBV7-9
size: -
DNA: TGTGCCAGCAGCTTCGTACAGGGGGGACGGGCCAATGAAAAACTGTTTTTT
CDR3: CASSFVQGGRANEKLFF

D: TRBD2
J: TRBJ2-5
V: TRBV28
size: -
DNA: TGTGCCAGCAGTTTATTATTAACTAGCGGGGGTGAAATAGAAGAGACCCAGTACTTC
CDR3: CASSLLLTSGGEIEETQYF

D: TRBD1
J: TRBJ1-5
V: TRBV7-2
size: -
DNA: TGTGCCAGCAGCCAGACAGGGGCCAATCAGCCCCAGCATTTT
CDR3: CASSQTGANQPQHF

D: -
J: TRBJ1-2
V: TRBV7-9
size: -
DNA: TGTGCCAGCAGCTTAGGAGGGGGTATTTTCGGCTACACCTTC
CDR3: CASSLGGGIFGYTF

D: -
J: TRBJ2-3
V: TRBV13
size: -
DNA: TGTGCCAGCACAGGAAGGATCACAGATACGCAGTATTTT
CDR3: CASTGRITDTQYF

D: TRBD2
J: TRBJ2-1
V: TRBV7-3
size: -
DNA: TGTGCCAGCAGCGTCTATCTAGCGGGGACTTACAATGAGCAGTTCTTC
CDR3: CASSVYLAGTYNEQFF

D: -
J: TRBJ2-2
V: TRBV7-7
size: once
DNA: TGTGCCAGCAGCTTAGGGACAGAGGGCGGGGAGCTGTTTTTT
CDR3: CASSLGTEGGELFF

D: -
J: TRBJ1-1
V: TRBV9
size: -
DNA: TGTGCCAGCAGTACCAATTCAAGGGGAAACACTGAAGCTTTCTTT
CDR3: CASSTNSRGNTEAFF

D: -
J: TRBJ2-5
V: TRBV5-1
size: few
DNA: TGCGCCAGCAGCTTGGGAGTTGGAGAGACCCAGTACTTC
CDR3: CASSLGVGETQYF

D: TRBD1
J: TRBJ1-4
V: TRBV7-7
size: -
DNA: TGTGCCAGCAGCTGGCCGGGACAGGGGAAGGAAAAACTGTTTTTT
CDR3: CASSWPGQGKEKLFF

D: -
J: TRBJ1-3
V: TRBV19
size: -
DNA: TGTGCCAGTAGTATCCAGGGTTTGGCTGGAAACACCATATATTTT
CDR3: CASSIQGLAGNTIYF

D: -
J: TRBJ1-5
V: TRBV7-2
size: -
DNA: TGTGCCAGCAGCCTCTACGTGAGGGGCAATCAGCCCCAGCATTTT
CDR3: CASSLYVRGNQPQHF

D: -
J: TRBJ2-6
V: TRBV4-3
size: -
DNA: TGCGCCAGCAGCCAAGATCTAAGGGCGACGGGGGCCAACGTCCTGACTTTC
CDR3: CASSQDLRATGANVLTF

D: TRBD2
J: TRBJ2-5
V: TRBV2
size: -
DNA: TGTGCCAGCAGTGAGAGACTAGCGACGGGTTGGACCCAGTACTTC
CDR3: CASSERLATGWTQYF

D: -
J: TRBJ2-7
V: TRBV7-2
size: -
DNA: TGTGCCAGCAGGAATGGAGGCGAGCAGTACTTC
CDR3: CASRNGGEQYF